A single sample is the source of the 14 T cell receptor beta chains below, sequenced in a study of blood T cell repertoires in COVID-19. Clones were sequenced by immunoSEQ multiplex PCR, and TCRdb holds only the in-frame ones, with some missing. The data show about 250,000 clones, roughly 85% seen once. Material: PBMCs or T cells enriched from blood (not recorded which). These receptors came from a man aged 35-49 years who had been exposed to COVID-19.

The J gene is TRBJ2-1, the V gene TRBV10-2, with D possibly TRBD1 on 6 matching bases. The CDR3 has 12 amino acids. The germline V gene has CDR1 WSHSY and CDR2 SAAADI. The V gene lost 3 bases and the J gene lost 6 bases, with 6 bases spanning the gap. The chain's CDR3 is CASSEGGNEQFF. As DNA, the CDR3 is TGCGCCAGCAGTGAAGGGGGCAATGAGCAGTTCTTC.

The CDR3 DNA reads TGTGCCAGCAGCCTCCGGGGAGGGGGAATCCCCCTCCACTTT. As protein: CASSLRGGGIPLHF. The chain joins TRBV3-1 (or the pseudogene TRBV3-2) to TRBJ1-6; tentative D call: TRBD1 (6 bases). The CDR3 is 14 residues long. The V and J ends lost 4 bases and 13 bases respectively, with 17 bases between them. Germline V gene lookup returns CDR1 LGHDT and CDR2 YNNKEL (reference sequence).

This clone was found once. This chain connects TRBV5-8 to TRBJ2-1; 7 nucleotides agree with TRBD2. This CDR3 spans 17 amino acids. Trimming removed 3 bases from V and 3 bases from J; junction bases left unmatched: 12. Looked up from germline, CDR1 is SGHTS and CDR2 is YDEGEE. The CDR3 region has the DNA TGTGCCAGCAGCTGGGCACTACTAGCGCCACACTACAATGAGCAGTTCTTC. Translation gives CASSWALLAPHYNEQFF.

The rearrangement uses TRBV5-1 and TRBJ1-3; D gene uncertain. Germline assignment: CDR1 SGHRS and CDR2 YFSETQ. V was shortened by 0 bases and J by 4 bases, with 8 bases between the two germline ends. The CDR3 consists of 14 residues. CDR3 sequence: CASSLALSGNTIYF. The CDR3 DNA reads as TGCGCCAGCAGCTTGGCTCTATCCGGAAACACCATATATTTT.

This clone was counted a few times. This chain connects TRBV5-1 to TRBJ1-1; D remains ambiguous. Germline V gives CDR1 SGHRS, CDR2 YFSETQ. The V gene lost 2 bases and the J gene lost 4 bases, with 9 bases spanning the gap. CDR3 length: 13 amino acids. CDR3 residues: CASSFGVGTEAFF. Written as DNA, the CDR3 is TGCGCCAGCAGCTTTGGTGTCGGCACTGAAGCTTTCTTT.

This chain connects TRBV5-6 to TRBJ1-2, with D hard to call. The germline V gene encodes CDR1 SGHDT and CDR2 YYEEEE. The CDR3 is 16 amino acids. V was trimmed by 1 base and J by 0 bases, leaving 13 bases between them. The CDR3 DNA follows: TGTGCCAGCAGCTTGTTCCGGCAGGCTTCTAACTATGGCTACACCTTC. Translated: CASSLFRQASNYGYTF.

There are a few counts of this clone. J is TRBJ1-4 and V is TRBV3-1 (or the pseudogene TRBV3-2); perhaps TRBD1 as D (6 bases). This CDR3 has 14 amino acids. The germline V gene encodes CDR1 LGHDT and CDR2 YNNKEL (reference sequence). Deletions cut 4 bases from V and 8 bases from J, with 14 bases between. CDR3 bases: TGTGCCAGCAGCCTTACAGGGAACCTCGAAAAACTGTTTTTT. Protein sequence: CASSLTGNLEKLFF.

V gene TRBV5-4 combines with J gene TRBJ2-1; TRBD2 might be the D (6 bases). Between the trimmed V and J ends, which lost 0 bases and 10 bases, there was a span of 23 bases. CDR3 length: 17 residues. CDR1 is SGHNT and CDR2 is YYREEE in the germline V gene (reference sequence). The DNA of the CDR3 is TGTGCCAGCAGCTTGGTTGGCGGCGCGCGGGGTGGGCGGGAGCAGTTCTTC. Its protein is CASSLVGGARGGREQFF.

This chain links TRBV19 with TRBJ2-3; D remains unclear. This CDR3 has 14 amino acids. Trimming pared 2 bases from V and 6 bases from J, leaving 12 bases between. CDR1 and CDR2 (germline): LNHDA, SQIVND (reference sequence). The CDR3 spells CASSISLSGDTQYF. The CDR3 DNA is TGTGCCAGTAGTATAAGTCTCTCCGGGGATACGCAGTATTTT.

V usage is TRBV27 and J usage is TRBJ2-1, with 12 nucleotides matching TRBD1. Germline V gives CDR1 MNHEY, CDR2 SMNVEV (reference sequence). The CDR3 is made up of 17 amino acids. V dropped 4 bases and J dropped 6; count of bases not matched to a gene: 10. CDR3 sequence reads: CASSWGQGAVNPNEQFF. The CDR3 DNA reads TGTGCCAGCAGTTGGGGACAGGGGGCGGTCAATCCCAATGAGCAGTTCTTC.

This chain uses TRBV5-1 with TRBJ1-2; D may be TRBD1 (5 bases). The germline gives CDR1 SGHRS, CDR2 YFSETQ. CDR3 size: 13 residues. V lost 0 bases and J lost 4, with 7 bases in between. The CDR3 nucleotides read TGCGCCAGCAGCTTGGGGACATTCTATGGCTACACCTTC. Encoded protein: CASSLGTFYGYTF.

The rearrangement joins TRBV7-2 to TRBJ2-7; D gene uncertain. The V gene lost 2 bases and the J gene lost 1 base, with 12 bases spanning the gap. This CDR3 is 15 amino acids long. CDR1 is SGHTA, CDR2 FQGNSA, per germline. Written as DNA, the CDR3 is TGTGCCAGCAGCTTATACAACAGTAAATCCTACGAGCAGTACTTC. Residues: CASSLYNSKSYEQYF.

The sample holds one count of this clone. The genes are TRBV29-1 and TRBJ2-7; D uncertain. Trimming removed 5 bases from V and 6 bases from J, with 23 bases in between. The CDR3 extends over 15 amino acids. Germline-derived CDR1 and CDR2 are SQVTM and ANQGSEA. The CDR3 nucleotides read TGCAGCGTTTGTATACGTACCCCAAGCGCTGCCGAGCAGTACTTC. It translates to CSVCIRTPSAAEQYF.

The chain combines TRBV7-2 with TRBJ2-3, with D maybe TRBD1 (6 bases). The CDR3 length is 15 residues. Trimming removed 6 bases from V and 2 bases from J, with 15 bases in between. The germline V gene has CDR1 SGHTA and CDR2 FQGNSA. Here the CDR3 DNA reads TGTGCCAGCAGACAAGACAGGCACACCACAGATACGCAGTATTTT. The encoded protein is CASRQDRHTTDTQYF. Full variable domain (remainder filled in from reference TRBV7-2 and TRBJ2-3): GAGVSQSPSNKVTEKGKDVELRCDPISGHTALYWYRQSLGQGLEFLIYFQGNSAPDKSGLPSDRFSAERTGGSVSTLTIQRTQQEDSAVYLCASRQDRHTTDTQYFGPGTRLTVL.